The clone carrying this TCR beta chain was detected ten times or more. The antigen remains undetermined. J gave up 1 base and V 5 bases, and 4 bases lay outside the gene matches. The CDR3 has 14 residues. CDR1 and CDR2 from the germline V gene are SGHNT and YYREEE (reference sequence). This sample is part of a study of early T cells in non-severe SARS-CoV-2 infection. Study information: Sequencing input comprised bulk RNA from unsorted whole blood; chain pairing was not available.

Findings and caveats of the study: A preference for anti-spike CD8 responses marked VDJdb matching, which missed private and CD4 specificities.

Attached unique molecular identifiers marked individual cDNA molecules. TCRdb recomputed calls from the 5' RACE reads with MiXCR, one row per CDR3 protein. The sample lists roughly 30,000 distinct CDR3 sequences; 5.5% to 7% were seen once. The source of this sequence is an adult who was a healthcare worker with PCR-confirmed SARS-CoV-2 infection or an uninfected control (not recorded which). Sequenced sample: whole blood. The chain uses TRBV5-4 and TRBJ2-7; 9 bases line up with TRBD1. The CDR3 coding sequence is TGTGCCAGCAGGAAGACAGGGGGATCCTACGAGCAGTACTTC. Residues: CASRKTGGSYEQYF.